The rows below give T cell receptor beta chains drawn from one sample of a study of T cells after yellow fever vaccination. TCRdb used MiXCR to reprocess the 5' RACE reads, holding one entry per CDR3 protein. Of 450,000 to 550,000 distinct CDR3 sequences detected, roughly a fifth appear once; the ten largest clones hold around an eighth. The source was PBMCs, collected 15 days after the yellow fever booster vaccination. The receptors shown here come from a man in his thirties or forties who received the YFV17D yellow fever vaccine. Each CDR3 is given without its conserved first and last residue. A D gene is named only where the DNA matches it firmly.

-,TRBJ1-5,TRBV7-6,ASSSLGQPQH
-,TRBJ2-6,TRBV12-2,ASLGTGSGANVLT
TRBD2,TRBJ2-7,TRBV7-2,ASSSLAGEDEQY
-,TRBJ2-3,TRBV20-1,TALASSTDTQY
-,TRBJ2-7,TRBV5-6,ASSLTGMGSYEQY
TRBD1,TRBJ1-2,TRBV11-2,ASSSVGQIYGYT
TRBD1,TRBJ2-5,TRBV5-1,ASSPGTGIQETQY
-,TRBJ2-1,TRBV23-1,ASSQSPGSSYNEQF
-,TRBJ2-3,TRBV12-3/TRBV12-4,ASSLRLVTDTQY
-,TRBJ2-1,TRBV20-1,SARKNEQF
TRBD1,TRBJ1-2,TRBV5-1,ASSLDRGVNGYT
TRBD1,TRBJ2-1,TRBV30,AWRQGVSSYNEQF